What follows are 17 T cell receptor beta chains derived from one specimen sequenced in a study of cytomegalovirus exposure and HLA in healthy donors. Use of 60 Vbeta and 13 Jbeta primers characterized the PCR. Sequenced by immunoSEQ multiplex PCR; TCRdb stores in-frame clones only, minus some. Of under 200,000 clones listed, 75% are singletons. The source material was PBMCs. These receptors were taken from a woman in her thirties or forties in good health and CMV-seropositive.

The CDR3 DNA sequence: TGTGCCAGTTATCCAGGGGATTTTTACACTGAAGCTTTCTTT. It translates to CASYPGDFYTEAFF. The chain employs TRBV19 and TRBJ1-1; possible D gene TRBD1, 6 bases. The CDR3 is made up of 14 amino acids. Trimming stripped 8 bases from V and 3 bases from J, with 16 bases between. The germline V gene encodes CDR1 LNHDA and CDR2 SQIVND (reference sequence).

The genes are TRBV19 and TRBJ2-5, with 10 bases lining up with TRBD1. J lost 4 bases, V lost 3 bases, and 5 bases had no gene match. The CDR3 consists of 15 residues. Germline V gene lookup returns CDR1 LNHDA and CDR2 SQIVND (reference sequence). CDR3 nucleotides: TGTGCCAGTAGTATTCCGGGACAGGGGATAGAGACCCAGTACTTC. Residues: CASSIPGQGIETQYF.

The chain joins TRBV7-2 to TRBJ2-3; 8 nucleotides agree with TRBD2. With V trimmed by 7 bases and J by 5 bases, 14 bases remained unmatched. The CDR3 covers 16 residues. Germline CDR1 reads SGHTA; CDR2 reads FQGNSA. The CDR3 is CASIPTPGRAIDTQYF. The CDR3 DNA is TGTGCCAGCATTCCTACCCCCGGGAGGGCCATAGATACGCAGTATTTT.

In its sample, this clone was seen a few times. This chain uses TRBV7-8 with TRBJ2-1, with 8 bases matching TRBD1. V trimming: 1 base; J trimming: 4 bases; junction bases outside the gene matches: 9. This CDR3 spans 17 amino acids. Germline assignment: CDR1 SGHVS and CDR2 FQNEAQ. Here the CDR3 DNA reads TGTGCCAGCAGCTTAGGCTATCAGGGGGCGCGGTACAATGAGCAGTTCTTC. Its translation: CASSLGYQGARYNEQFF.

V usage is TRBV5-6 and J usage is TRBJ2-6; weak D call: TRBD1 (6 bases). The V and J ends lost 1 base and 1 base respectively, with 9 bases between them. The CDR3 runs to 16 residues. The V gene's germline CDR1 is SGHDT and CDR2 YYEEEE. DNA for the CDR3: TGTGCCAGCAGCTTGCAGGGGCTGTCTGGGGCCAACGTCCTGACTTTC. This encodes CASSLQGLSGANVLTF.

Written as DNA, the CDR3 is TGTGCCAGCTCACCGTCCACAGGGCGTGACACTGAAGCTTTCTTT. It codes for CASSPSTGRDTEAFF. The chain is built from TRBV18 and TRBJ1-1; D may be TRBD1 (6 bases). This CDR3 has 15 amino acids. The V gene lost 3 bases and the J gene lost 3 bases, with 14 bases spanning the gap. Germline lookup yields CDR1 KGHSH and CDR2 LQKENI.

This clone has only one observation. The chain combines TRBV5-4 with TRBJ1-1; no reliable D call. This CDR3 region has 15 residues. V was clipped by 1 base and J by 1 base, with 11 bases between them. Germline CDR1 and CDR2: SGHNT and YYREEE (reference sequence). As DNA, the CDR3 is TGTGCCAGCAGCTTGCGGCCCGCGGGGAACACTGAAGCTTTCTTT. Protein sequence: CASSLRPAGNTEAFF.

This clone appeared a single time. The chain uses TRBV6-1 and TRBJ2-3, with a possible D match to TRBD2 (5 bases). Germline V CDR1 and CDR2: MNHNS, SASEGT. The CDR3 has 14 amino acids. Deletions cut 6 bases from V and 0 bases from J, with 10 bases between. The CDR3 loop is CASRREISTDTQYF. Here the CDR3 DNA reads TGTGCCAGCAGAAGGGAGATAAGCACAGATACGCAGTATTTT.

The genes are TRBV14 and TRBJ2-1; the D gene is possibly TRBD2 (6 bases). Trimming took off 0 bases at V and 1 base at J, with 19 bases between the two ends. The CDR3 consists of 19 residues. Germline-derived CDR1 and CDR2 are SGHDN and FVKESK. The CDR3 DNA is TGTGCCAGCAGCCAAGATTCCGGCCTAGCGTTTTTATCCTACAATGAGCAGTTCTTC. Its protein product is CASSQDSGLAFLSYNEQFF.

The chain has TRBV28 and TRBJ2-7; D gene ambiguous. Germline CDR1 is MDHEN and CDR2 is SYDVKM. The CDR3 covers 13 residues. V was pared by 2 bases and J by 1 base, with 6 bases between. The CDR3: CASSLLASYEQYF. The CDR3 bases are TGTGCCAGCAGTTTACTCGCGTCCTACGAGCAGTACTTC.

By share, this clone ranks as medium-sized. The chain couples TRBV4-1 to TRBJ2-5, with 8 bases aligning to TRBD1. The CDR3 is 18 amino acids. Germline V CDR1 and CDR2: MGHRA, YSYEKL. V dropped 4 bases and J dropped 4; count of bases not matched to a gene: 17. CDR3 coding DNA: TGCGCCAGCAGCCCTTACGGGGGCCAGGGGGCAGTGATAGAGACCCAGTACTTC. Amino acids: CASSPYGGQGAVIETQYF.

The rearrangement uses TRBV5-1 and TRBJ1-1; weak D call: TRBD1 (6 bases). Germline-derived CDR1 and CDR2 are SGHRS and YFSETQ. This CDR3 spans 15 amino acids. The V and J ends lost 0 bases and 3 bases respectively, with 12 bases between them. CDR3 nucleotides: TGCGCCAGCAGCTTGGGAGACAGGCGCTACACTGAAGCTTTCTTT. This sequence encodes CASSLGDRRYTEAFF.

This chain joins TRBV19 and TRBJ2-3, with D perhaps TRBD2 (6 bases). Germline CDR1 is LNHDA and CDR2 is SQIVND (reference sequence). Trimming cost V 5 bases and J 3 bases, with 9 bases left between them. The CDR3 length is 13 residues. CDR3 region: CASSSGETDTQYF. CDR3 sequence (DNA): TGTGCCAGTAGTTCGGGAGAGACAGATACGCAGTATTTT.

This clone has only one observation. This rearrangement joins TRBV4-1 to TRBJ2-5, with D possibly being TRBD2 (6 bases). This CDR3 region has 15 residues. Trimming took off 0 bases at V and 7 bases at J, with 15 bases between the two ends. Germline assignment: CDR1 MGHRA and CDR2 YSYEKL. For the CDR3, the DNA is TGCGCCAGCAGCCAAGATCCTCTCCTCGGGGGGACCCAGTACTTC. This gives the protein CASSQDPLLGGTQYF.

This clone was seen a few times. The chain carries TRBV7-9 and TRBJ2-1; a possible D gene is TRBD2 (6 bases). V was pared by 5 bases and J by 12 bases, with 23 bases between. The CDR3 extends over 15 amino acids. Germline lookup yields CDR1 SEHNR and CDR2 FQNEAQ (reference sequence). This CDR3 is CASSQDTAWDWGQFF. CDR3 nucleotide sequence: TGTGCCAGCAGCCAAGACACAGCGTGGGACTGGGGGCAGTTCTTC.

This clone was seen only a few times. V usage is TRBV2 and J usage is TRBJ1-4, with D possibly matching TRBD1 (6 bases). CDR3 length equals 15 residues. CDR1 is SNHLY and CDR2 is FYNNEI in the germline V gene. Deletions cut 1 base from V and 5 bases from J, with 11 bases between. The CDR3 loop reads CASSEGGGANEKLFF. The CDR3 bases are TGTGCCAGCAGTGAAGGGGGGGGCGCGAATGAAAAACTGTTTTTT.

The chain uses TRBV28 and TRBJ1-4; D might be TRBD1 (5 bases). CDR1 MDHEN and CDR2 SYDVKM come from the germline V gene. V was cut by 2 bases and J by 5 bases, with 9 bases left in between. This CDR3 spans 14 amino acids. CDR3 DNA: TGTGCCAGCAGTTTAGGGGCGGGGAATGAAAAACTGTTTTTT. It translates to CASSLGAGNEKLFF. Supplemented by reference TRBV28 and TRBJ1-4, the full variable domain reads DVKVTQSSRYLVKRTGEKVFLECVQDMDHENMFWYRQDPGLGLRLIYFSYDVKMKEKGDIPEGYSVSREKKERFSLILESASTNQTSMYLCASSLGAGNEKLFFGSGTQLSVL.